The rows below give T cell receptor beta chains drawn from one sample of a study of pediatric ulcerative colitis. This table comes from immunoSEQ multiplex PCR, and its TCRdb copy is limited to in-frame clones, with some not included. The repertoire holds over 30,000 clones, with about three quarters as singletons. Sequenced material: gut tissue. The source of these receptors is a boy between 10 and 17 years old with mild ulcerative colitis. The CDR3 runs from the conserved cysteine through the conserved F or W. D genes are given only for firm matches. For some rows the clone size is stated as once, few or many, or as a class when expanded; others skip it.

CDR3aa: CASSWGGQLYSNQPQHF; CDR3nt: TGTGCCAGCAGTTGGGGGGGACAGCTCTATAGCAATCAGCCCCAGCATTTT; v_gene: TRBV11-3; len: 17; abundance: NA; d_gene: TRBD1; j_gene: TRBJ1-5
CDR3aa: CASSPGTREYF; CDR3nt: TGTGCCAGCAGCCCCGGGACTCGGGAGTATTTT; v_gene: TRBV6-6; len: 11; abundance: NA; d_gene: NA; j_gene: TRBJ2-3
CDR3aa: CASSATSGGATDTQYF; CDR3nt: TGCGCCAGCAGTGCGACTAGCGGGGGGGCGACAGATACGCAGTATTTT; v_gene: TRBV23-1; len: 16; abundance: NA; d_gene: TRBD2; j_gene: TRBJ2-3
CDR3aa: CASSYSRAGKGTEAFF; CDR3nt: TGTGCCAGCAGTTACTCGAGGGCAGGGAAAGGCACTGAAGCTTTCTTT; v_gene: TRBV6-5; len: 16; abundance: once; d_gene: NA; j_gene: TRBJ1-1
CDR3aa: CASSLGLATDTQYF; CDR3nt: TGTGCCAGCAGCTTAGGACTAGCTACAGATACGCAGTATTTT; v_gene: TRBV5-4; len: 14; abundance: NA; d_gene: TRBD2; j_gene: TRBJ2-3
CDR3aa: CSVAKGGEETQYF; CDR3nt: TGCAGCGTGGCTAAGGGGGGAGAAGAGACCCAGTACTTC; v_gene: TRBV29-1; len: 13; abundance: NA; d_gene: NA; j_gene: TRBJ2-5
CDR3aa: CASNKLAGGSKETQYF; CDR3nt: TGTGCCAGCAATAAACTAGCGGGGGGCAGCAAAGAGACCCAGTACTTC; v_gene: TRBV6-6; len: 16; abundance: NA; d_gene: TRBD2; j_gene: TRBJ2-5
CDR3aa: CASSPRTSSWDSPLHF; CDR3nt: TGTGCCAGCAGCCCTAGGACCTCAAGCTGGGATTCACCCCTCCACTTT; v_gene: TRBV9; len: 16; abundance: NA; d_gene: NA; j_gene: TRBJ1-6
CDR3aa: CASSLGADGGTETQYF; CDR3nt: TGTGCCAGCAGCTTAGGGGCTGATGGGGGGACGGAGACCCAGTACTTC; v_gene: TRBV5-8; len: 16; abundance: NA; d_gene: NA; j_gene: TRBJ2-5
CDR3aa: CASSSAGVGNEQFF; CDR3nt: TGTGCCAGCAGTAGCGCAGGGGTGGGCAATGAGCAGTTCTTC; v_gene: TRBV6-1; len: 14; abundance: NA; d_gene: NA; j_gene: TRBJ2-1
CDR3aa: CAITVNSGTEAFF; CDR3nt: TGTGCCATCACCGTCAACTCTGGGACTGAAGCTTTCTTT; v_gene: TRBV10-3; len: 13; abundance: NA; d_gene: NA; j_gene: TRBJ1-1
CDR3aa: CAGSQGRVNYGYTF; CDR3nt: TGTGCCGGCAGCCAAGGCAGGGTTAACTATGGCTACACCTTC; v_gene: TRBV4-2; len: 14; abundance: NA; d_gene: NA; j_gene: TRBJ1-2
CDR3aa: CASSFGTSSTDTQYF; CDR3nt: TGTGCCAGCAGCTTCGGGACTTCTAGCACAGATACGCAGTATTTT; v_gene: TRBV11-2; len: 15; abundance: NA; d_gene: NA; j_gene: TRBJ2-3
CDR3aa: CASSLDGHMAGGPETQYF; CDR3nt: TGTGCCAGCAGCTTAGATGGGCATATGGCGGGGGGGCCGGAGACCCAGTACTTC; v_gene: TRBV11-3; len: 18; abundance: NA; d_gene: TRBD2; j_gene: TRBJ2-5
CDR3aa: CASSYPPSGTEAFF; CDR3nt: TGTGCCAGCAGTTACCCCCCCTCGGGTACTGAAGCTTTCTTT; v_gene: TRBV6-6; len: 14; abundance: NA; d_gene: NA; j_gene: TRBJ1-1
CDR3aa: CASRSATGLSNYGYTF; CDR3nt: TGTGCCAGCAGAAGCGCGACAGGGCTTTCGAACTATGGCTACACCTTC; v_gene: TRBV9; len: 16; abundance: NA; d_gene: TRBD1; j_gene: TRBJ1-2
CDR3aa: CASSDRGGANVLTF; CDR3nt: TGTGCCAGCAGTGACAGGGGTGGGGCCAACGTCCTGACTTTC; v_gene: TRBV6-4; len: 14; abundance: NA; d_gene: NA; j_gene: TRBJ2-6
CDR3aa: CASSPGRGNQPQHF; CDR3nt: TGTGCCAGCAGCCCGGGTCGGGGTAACCAGCCCCAGCATTTT; v_gene: TRBV13; len: 14; abundance: NA; d_gene: NA; j_gene: TRBJ1-5
CDR3aa: CASSLADIRNTEAFF; CDR3nt: TGTGCCAGCAGCTTGGCGGACATTCGGAACACTGAAGCTTTCTTT; v_gene: TRBV5-8; len: 15; abundance: NA; d_gene: NA; j_gene: TRBJ1-1
CDR3aa: CATSRGSVLNVLTF; CDR3nt: TGTGCCACCAGCAGAGGAAGTGTCCTCAACGTCCTGACTTTC; v_gene: TRBV15; len: 14; abundance: NA; d_gene: NA; j_gene: TRBJ2-6